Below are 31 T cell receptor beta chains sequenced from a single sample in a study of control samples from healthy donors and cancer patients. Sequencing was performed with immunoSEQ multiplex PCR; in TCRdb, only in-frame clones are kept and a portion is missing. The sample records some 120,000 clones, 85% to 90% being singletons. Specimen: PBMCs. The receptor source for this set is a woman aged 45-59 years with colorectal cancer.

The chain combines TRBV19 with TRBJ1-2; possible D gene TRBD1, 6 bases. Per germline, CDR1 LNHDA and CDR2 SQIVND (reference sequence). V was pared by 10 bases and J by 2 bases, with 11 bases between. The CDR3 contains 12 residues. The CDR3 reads CATDRNNYGYTF. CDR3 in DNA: TGTGCCACCGACAGGAACAACTATGGCTACACCTTC.

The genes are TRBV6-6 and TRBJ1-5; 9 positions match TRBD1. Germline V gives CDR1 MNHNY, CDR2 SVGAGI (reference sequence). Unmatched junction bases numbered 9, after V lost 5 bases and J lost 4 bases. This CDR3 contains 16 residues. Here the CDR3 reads CASSPKGTGLNQPQHF. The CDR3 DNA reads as TGTGCCAGCAGTCCCAAGGGGACAGGGTTGAATCAGCCCCAGCATTTT.

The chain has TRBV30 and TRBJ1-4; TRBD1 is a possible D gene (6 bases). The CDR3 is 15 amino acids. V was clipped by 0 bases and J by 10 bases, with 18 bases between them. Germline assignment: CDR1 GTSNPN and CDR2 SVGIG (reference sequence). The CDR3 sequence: CAWSVLRSEGGKLFF. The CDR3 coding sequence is TGTGCCTGGAGTGTTCTGAGGTCAGAGGGGGGAAAACTGTTTTTT.

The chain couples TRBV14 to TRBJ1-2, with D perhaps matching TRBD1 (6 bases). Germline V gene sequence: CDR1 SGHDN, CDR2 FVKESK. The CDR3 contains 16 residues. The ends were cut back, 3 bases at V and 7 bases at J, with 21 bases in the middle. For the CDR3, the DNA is TGTGCCAGCAGCCATCAAAATGACAGGTGGTGGGGTGGCTACACCTTC. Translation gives CASSHQNDRWWGGYTF.

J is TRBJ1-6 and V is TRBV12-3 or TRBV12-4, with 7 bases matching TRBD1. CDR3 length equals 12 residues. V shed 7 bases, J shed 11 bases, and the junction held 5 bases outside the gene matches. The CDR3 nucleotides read TGTGCCAGCACCACAGGGGACCCACCCCTCCACTTT. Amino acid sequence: CASTTGDPPLHF.

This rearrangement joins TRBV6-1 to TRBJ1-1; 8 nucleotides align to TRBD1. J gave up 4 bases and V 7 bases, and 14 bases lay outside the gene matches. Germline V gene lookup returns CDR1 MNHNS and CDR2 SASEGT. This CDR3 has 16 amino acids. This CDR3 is CASTGALDRGGTEAFF. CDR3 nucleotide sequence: TGTGCCAGCACTGGAGCCTTAGACAGGGGTGGCACTGAAGCTTTCTTT.

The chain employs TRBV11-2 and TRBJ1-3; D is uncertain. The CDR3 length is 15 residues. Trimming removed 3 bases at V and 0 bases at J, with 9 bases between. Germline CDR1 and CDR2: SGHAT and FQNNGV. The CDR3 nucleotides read TGTGCCAGCAGCTTGGAGGGCCTCTCTGGAAACACCATATATTTT. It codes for CASSLEGLSGNTIYF.

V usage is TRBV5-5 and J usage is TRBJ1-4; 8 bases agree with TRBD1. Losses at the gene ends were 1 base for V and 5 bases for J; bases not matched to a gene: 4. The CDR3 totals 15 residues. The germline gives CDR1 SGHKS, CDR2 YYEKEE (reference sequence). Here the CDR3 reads CASSLRRDRNEKLFF. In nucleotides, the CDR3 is TGTGCCAGCAGCTTGAGGAGGGACAGGAATGAAAAACTGTTTTTT.

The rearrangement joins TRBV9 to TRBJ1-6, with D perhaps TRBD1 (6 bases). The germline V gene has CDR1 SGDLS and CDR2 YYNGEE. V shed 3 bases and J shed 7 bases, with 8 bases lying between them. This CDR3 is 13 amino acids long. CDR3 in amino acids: CASSATGNSPLHF. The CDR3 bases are TGTGCCAGCAGCGCCACAGGGAATTCACCCCTCCACTTT.

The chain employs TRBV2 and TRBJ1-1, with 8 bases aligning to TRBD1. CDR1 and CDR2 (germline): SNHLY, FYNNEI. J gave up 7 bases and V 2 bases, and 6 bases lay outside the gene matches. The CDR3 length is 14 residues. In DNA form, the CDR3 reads TGTGCCAGCAGTGAATCAGGGGGCGAAGTTGAAGCTTTCTTT. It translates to CASSESGGEVEAFF.

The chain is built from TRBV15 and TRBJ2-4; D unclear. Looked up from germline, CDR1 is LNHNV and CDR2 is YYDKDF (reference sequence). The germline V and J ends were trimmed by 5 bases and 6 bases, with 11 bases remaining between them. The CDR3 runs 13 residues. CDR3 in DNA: TGTGCCACCAGCCCGGGTAGAGGAAACATTCAGTACTTC. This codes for CATSPGRGNIQYF.

In DNA form, the CDR3 reads TGCGCCAGCAGGAACAGTGAGGAAGAGACCCAGTACTTC. This sequence encodes CASRNSEEETQYF. V and J are TRBV5-1 and TRBJ2-5; no clear D gene. Per the germline V gene, CDR1 is SGHRS and CDR2 is YFSETQ. Trimming pared 5 bases from V and 3 bases from J, leaving 11 bases between. The CDR3 extends over 13 amino acids.

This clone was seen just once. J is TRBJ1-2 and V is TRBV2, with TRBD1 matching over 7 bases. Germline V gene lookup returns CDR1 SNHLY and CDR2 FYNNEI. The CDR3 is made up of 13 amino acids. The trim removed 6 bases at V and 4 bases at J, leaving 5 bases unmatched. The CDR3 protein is CASRVDRVYGYTF. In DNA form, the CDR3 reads TGTGCCAGCAGAGTAGACAGGGTCTATGGCTACACCTTC.

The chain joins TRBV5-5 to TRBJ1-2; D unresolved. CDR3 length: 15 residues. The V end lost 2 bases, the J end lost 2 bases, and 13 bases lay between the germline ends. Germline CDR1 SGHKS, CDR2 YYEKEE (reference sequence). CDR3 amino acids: CASSLSPGGNYGYTF. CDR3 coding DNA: TGTGCCAGCAGCTTATCGCCAGGCGGGAACTATGGCTACACCTTC.

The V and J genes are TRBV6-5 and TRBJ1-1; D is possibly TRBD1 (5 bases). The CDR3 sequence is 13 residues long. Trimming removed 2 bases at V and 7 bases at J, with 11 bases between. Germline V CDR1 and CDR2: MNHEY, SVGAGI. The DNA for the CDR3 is TGTGCCAGCAGTTACCAGGGATACAGTGAAGCTTTCTTT. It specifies CASSYQGYSEAFF.

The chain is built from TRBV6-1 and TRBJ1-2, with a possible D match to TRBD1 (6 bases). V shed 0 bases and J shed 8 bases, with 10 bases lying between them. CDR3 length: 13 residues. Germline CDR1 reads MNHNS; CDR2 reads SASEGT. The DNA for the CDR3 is TGTGCCAGCAGTGAAGCAGGGGGGGACGGCTACACCTTC. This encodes CASSEAGGDGYTF.

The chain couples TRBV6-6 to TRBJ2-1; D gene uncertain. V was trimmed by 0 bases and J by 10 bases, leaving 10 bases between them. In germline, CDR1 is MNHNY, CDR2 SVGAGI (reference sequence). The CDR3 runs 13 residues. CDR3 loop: CASSYSPFWEQFF. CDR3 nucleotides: TGTGCCAGCAGTTACTCCCCATTTTGGGAGCAGTTCTTC.

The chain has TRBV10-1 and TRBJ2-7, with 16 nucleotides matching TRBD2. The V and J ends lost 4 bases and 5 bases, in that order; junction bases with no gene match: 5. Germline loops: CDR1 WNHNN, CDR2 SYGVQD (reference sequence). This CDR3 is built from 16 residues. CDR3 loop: CASSGGLAGGVDEQYF. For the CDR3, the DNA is TGCGCCAGCAGTGGGGGACTAGCGGGAGGGGTCGACGAGCAGTACTTC.

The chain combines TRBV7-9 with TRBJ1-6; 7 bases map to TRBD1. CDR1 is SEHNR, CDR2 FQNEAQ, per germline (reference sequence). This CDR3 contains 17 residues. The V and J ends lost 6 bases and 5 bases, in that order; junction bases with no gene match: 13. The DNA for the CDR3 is TGTGCCAGCAGATCGGACAGGACCGGGGCTAATAATTCACCCCTCCACTTT. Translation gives CASRSDRTGANNSPLHF.

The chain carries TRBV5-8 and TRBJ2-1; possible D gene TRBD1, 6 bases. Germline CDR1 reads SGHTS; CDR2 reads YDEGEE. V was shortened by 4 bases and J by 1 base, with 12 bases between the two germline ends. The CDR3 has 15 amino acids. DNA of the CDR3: TGTGCCAGCAGCGACCGGACAGCTTCCTACAATGAGCAGTTCTTC. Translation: CASSDRTASYNEQFF.

As DNA, the CDR3 is TGTGCCAGCTCACCAGACGGTGAAGCTTTCTTT. Translating it yields CASSPDGEAFF. V is TRBV18 and J is TRBJ1-1; no clear D. The CDR3 is made up of 11 amino acids. V lost 2 bases to trimming and J lost 7 bases, with 5 bases between them. CDR1 and CDR2 from the germline V gene are KGHSH and LQKENI.

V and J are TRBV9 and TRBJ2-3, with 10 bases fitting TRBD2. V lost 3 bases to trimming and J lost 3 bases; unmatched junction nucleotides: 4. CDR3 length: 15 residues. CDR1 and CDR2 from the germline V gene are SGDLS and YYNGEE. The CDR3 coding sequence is TGTGCCAGCAGCGCTGGACTAGCGGCTACAGATACGCAGTATTTT. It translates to CASSAGLAATDTQYF.

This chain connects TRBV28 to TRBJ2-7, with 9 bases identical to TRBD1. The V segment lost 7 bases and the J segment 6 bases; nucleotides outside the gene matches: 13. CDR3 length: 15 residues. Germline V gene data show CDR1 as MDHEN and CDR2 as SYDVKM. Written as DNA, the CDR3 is TGTGCCAGCACCTTTTCCGGGACAGGGTTCTCCGAGCAGTACTTC. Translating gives CASTFSGTGFSEQYF.

The CDR3 loop is CASSLGQGQEEAFF. DNA of the CDR3: TGCGCCAGCAGCTTGGGACAGGGGCAAGAGGAAGCTTTCTTT. The gene calls are TRBV5-1 and TRBJ1-1, with TRBD1 identical over 8 bases. Looked up from germline, CDR1 is SGHRS and CDR2 is YFSETQ. The CDR3 consists of 14 residues. The V and J ends lost 0 bases and 8 bases, in that order; junction bases with no gene match: 6.

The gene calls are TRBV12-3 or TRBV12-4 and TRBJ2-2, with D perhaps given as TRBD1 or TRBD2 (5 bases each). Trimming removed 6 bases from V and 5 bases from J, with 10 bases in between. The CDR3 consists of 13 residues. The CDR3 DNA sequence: TGTGCCAGCAGCCGGGACCTGACCGGGGAGCTGTTTTTT. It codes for CASSRDLTGELFF.

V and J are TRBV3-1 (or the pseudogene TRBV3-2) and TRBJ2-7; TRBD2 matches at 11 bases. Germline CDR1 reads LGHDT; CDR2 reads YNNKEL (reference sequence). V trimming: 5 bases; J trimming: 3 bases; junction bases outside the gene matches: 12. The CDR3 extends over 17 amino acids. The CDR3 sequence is CASSYRAGLAGGYEQYF. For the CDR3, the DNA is TGTGCCAGCAGCTACCGGGCCGGCCTAGCGGGAGGCTACGAGCAGTACTTC.

CDR3 sequence reads: CASSSAVPSGTDTQYF. The DNA of the CDR3 is TGCGCCAGCAGCTCTGCAGTCCCTAGCGGCACAGATACGCAGTATTTT. The chain links TRBV5-1 to TRBJ2-3, with D tentatively TRBD2 (6 bases). The V end lost 3 bases, the J end lost 1 base, and 15 bases lay between the germline ends. From germline, CDR1 is SGHRS and CDR2 YFSETQ. CDR3 size: 16 residues.

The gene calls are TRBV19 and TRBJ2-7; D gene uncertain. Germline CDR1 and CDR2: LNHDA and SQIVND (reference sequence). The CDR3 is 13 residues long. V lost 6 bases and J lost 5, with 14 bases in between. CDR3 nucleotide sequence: TGTGCCAGTAGCGTCAAAGGATACCACGAGCAGTACTTC. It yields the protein CASSVKGYHEQYF.

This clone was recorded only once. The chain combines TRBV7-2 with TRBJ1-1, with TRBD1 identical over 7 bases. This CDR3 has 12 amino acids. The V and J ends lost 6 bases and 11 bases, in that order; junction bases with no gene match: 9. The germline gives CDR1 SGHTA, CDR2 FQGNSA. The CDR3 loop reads CASSYGTVKAFF. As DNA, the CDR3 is TGTGCCAGCAGTTACGGGACAGTGAAGGCTTTCTTT.

CDR3 amino acids: CAISVNEGGTQYF. CDR3 coding DNA: TGTGCCATCAGTGTGAACGAGGGGGGTACGCAGTATTTT. The chain couples TRBV10-3 to TRBJ2-3; D might be TRBD1 or TRBD2, each matching 6 bases. Looked up from germline, CDR1 is ENHRY and CDR2 is SYGVKD. The CDR3 length is 13 residues. V gave up 4 bases and J gave up 8 bases, with 13 bases separating them.

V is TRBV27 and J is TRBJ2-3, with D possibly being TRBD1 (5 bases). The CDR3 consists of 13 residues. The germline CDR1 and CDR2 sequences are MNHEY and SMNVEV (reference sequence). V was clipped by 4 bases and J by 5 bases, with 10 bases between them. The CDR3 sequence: CASSYRSRDTQYF. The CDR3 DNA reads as TGTGCCAGCAGTTACAGGTCTAGAGATACGCAGTATTTT.